This T cell receptor (beta chain) appears in the sequencing data of a study of control samples from healthy donors and cancer patients. The CDR3 extends over 12 amino acids. Germline V gene sequence: CDR1 LNHDA, CDR2 SQIVND (reference sequence). Trimming took off 6 bases at V and 9 bases at J, with 11 bases between the two ends. The table came from immunoSEQ multiplex PCR; TCRdb's copy has only in-frame clones and leaves some out. The table lists roughly 130,000 clones, approximately 90% of them singletons. This clonotype was sampled from a man over 45 in good health. Sequenced input: blood. J is TRBJ1-4 and V is TRBV19; D is perhaps TRBD1 (5 bases). The CDR3 region is CASSDGGQKLFF. The DNA for the CDR3 is TGTGCCAGTAGCGATGGGGGACAAAAACTGTTTTTT. Full variable domain (rest looked up from reference TRBV19 and TRBJ1-4): DGGITQSPKYLFRKEGQNVTLSCEQNLNHDAMYWYRQDPGQGLRLIYYSQIVNDFQKGDIAEGYSVSREKKESFPLTVTSAQKNPTAFYLCASSDGGQKLFFGSGTQLSVL.